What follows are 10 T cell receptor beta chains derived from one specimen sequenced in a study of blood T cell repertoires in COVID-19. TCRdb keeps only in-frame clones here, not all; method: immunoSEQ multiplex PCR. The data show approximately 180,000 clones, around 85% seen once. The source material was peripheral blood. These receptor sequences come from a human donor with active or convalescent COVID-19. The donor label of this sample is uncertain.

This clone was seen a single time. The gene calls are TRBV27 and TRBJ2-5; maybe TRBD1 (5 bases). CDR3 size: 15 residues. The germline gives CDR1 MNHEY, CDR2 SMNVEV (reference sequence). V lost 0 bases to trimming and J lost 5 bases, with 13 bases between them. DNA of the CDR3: TGTGCCAGCAGTTTATCCCGGCAAAGGGGTGAGACCCAGTACTTC. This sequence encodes CASSLSRQRGETQYF.

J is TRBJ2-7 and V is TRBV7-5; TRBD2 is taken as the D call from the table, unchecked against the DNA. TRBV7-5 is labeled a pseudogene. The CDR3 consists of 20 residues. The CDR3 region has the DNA TGTGTCAGAAAACAGGGGGCCATAGCGGGAGGGCCATACTGCGGCTACGAGCAGTACTTC. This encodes CVRKQGAIAGGPYCGYEQYF.

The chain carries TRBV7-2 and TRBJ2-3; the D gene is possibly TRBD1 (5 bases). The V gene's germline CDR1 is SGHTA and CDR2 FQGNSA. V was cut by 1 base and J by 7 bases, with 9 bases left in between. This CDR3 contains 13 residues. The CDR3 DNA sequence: TGTGCCAGCAGCTTAGGGGGCAGAAATACGCAGTATTTT. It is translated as CASSLGGRNTQYF.

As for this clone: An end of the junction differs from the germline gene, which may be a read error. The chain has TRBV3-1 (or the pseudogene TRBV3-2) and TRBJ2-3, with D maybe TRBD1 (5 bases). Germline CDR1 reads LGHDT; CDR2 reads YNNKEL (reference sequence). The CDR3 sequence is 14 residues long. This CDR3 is CASGHRLTTDTQYF. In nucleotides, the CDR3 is TGTGCCAGCGGCCACAGGCTTACCACAGATACGCAGTATTTT.

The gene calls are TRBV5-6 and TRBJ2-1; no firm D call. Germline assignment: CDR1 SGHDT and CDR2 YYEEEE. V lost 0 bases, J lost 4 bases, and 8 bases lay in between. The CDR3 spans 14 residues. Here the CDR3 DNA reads TGTGCCAGCAGCTTGGGACTTCAATACAATGAGCAGTTCTTC. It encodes CASSLGLQYNEQFF.

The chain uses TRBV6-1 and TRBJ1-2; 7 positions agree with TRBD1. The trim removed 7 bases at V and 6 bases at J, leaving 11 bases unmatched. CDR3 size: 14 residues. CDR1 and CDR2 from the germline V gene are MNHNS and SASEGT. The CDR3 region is CASTGTTGVNGYTF. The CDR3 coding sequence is TGTGCCAGCACCGGAACCACAGGGGTGAATGGCTACACCTTC.

The CDR3, as DNA: TGTGCCAGCAGCCTATACCAAGTGACCGGGGAGCTGTTTTTT. Its protein is CASSLYQVTGELFF. The chain links TRBV6-5 to TRBJ2-2, with D hard to call. Looked up from germline, CDR1 is MNHEY and CDR2 is SVGAGI. V shed 6 bases and J shed 5 bases, with 13 bases lying between them. This CDR3 has 14 residues.

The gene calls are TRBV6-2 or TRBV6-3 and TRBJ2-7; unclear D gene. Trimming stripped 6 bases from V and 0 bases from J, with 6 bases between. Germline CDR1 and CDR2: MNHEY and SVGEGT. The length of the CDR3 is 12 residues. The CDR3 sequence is CASSSSSYEQYF. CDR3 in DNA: TGTGCCAGCAGCTCTTCCTCCTACGAGCAGTACTTC.

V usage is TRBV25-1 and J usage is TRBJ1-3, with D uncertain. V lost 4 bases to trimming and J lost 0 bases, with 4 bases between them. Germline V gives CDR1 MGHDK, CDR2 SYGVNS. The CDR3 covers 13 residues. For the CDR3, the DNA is TGTGCCAGCAGTGCTAGCTCTGGAAACACCATATATTTT. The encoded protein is CASSASSGNTIYF.

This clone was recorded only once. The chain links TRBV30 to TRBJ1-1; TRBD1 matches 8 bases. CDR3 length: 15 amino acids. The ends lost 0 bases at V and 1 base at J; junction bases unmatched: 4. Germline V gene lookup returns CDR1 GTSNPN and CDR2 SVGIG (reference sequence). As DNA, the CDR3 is TGTGCCTGGAGTGTAGGCGGGACAGGGAACACTGAAGCTTTCTTT. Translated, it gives CAWSVGGTGNTEAFF.